These 5 T cell receptor beta chains were all obtained from the same sample, sequenced in a study of Graves' ophthalmopathy and Graves' hyperthyroidism. RNA transcripts served as template for amplifying TCR beta CDR3 sequences. The library came from an HTBI-primed first-round RT-PCR and a second-round multiplex PCR. One entry per CDR3 protein results from TCRdb running MiXCR on the multiplex PCR reads. The data contain some 410,000 distinct CDR3 sequences, around a fifth of them singletons. Material for sequencing was peripheral blood. The receptors originated from a woman aged 18-29 years with stable Graves' hyperthyroidism.

The rearrangement joins TRBV3-1 to TRBJ1-6; D uncertain. The V end lost 7 bases, the J end lost 8 bases, and 12 bases lay between the germline ends. Germline V CDR1 and CDR2: LGHDT, YNNKEL (reference sequence). The CDR3 is 13 residues long. CDR3 bases: TGTGCCAGCACTACCAGTCGGGATTCACCCCTCCACTTT. It specifies CASTTSRDSPLHF.

V is TRBV12-3 or TRBV12-4 and J is TRBJ1-1; possibly TRBD1 for D (5 bases). The CDR3 runs to 12 residues. Trimming took off 5 bases at V and 8 bases at J, with 12 bases between the two ends. CDR3 sequence reads: CASSEPRGEAFF. The CDR3 DNA follows: TGTGCCAGCAGTGAACCCCGGGGGGAAGCTTTCTTT.

This clonotype appeared many times. This chain joins TRBV5-1 and TRBJ2-7, with 11 bases that match TRBD1. Unmatched junction bases numbered 5, after V lost 4 bases and J lost 2 bases. Germline CDR1 SGHRS, CDR2 YFSETQ. CDR3 size: 15 residues. The CDR3 loop reads CASSTGQGAAYEQYF. The CDR3 bases are TGCGCCAGCAGCACAGGACAGGGGGCGGCCTACGAGCAGTACTTC.

The table lists this clonotype with many counts. The gene calls are TRBV29-1 and TRBJ1-2; no firm D call. The CDR3 is made up of 12 amino acids. The germline V gene has CDR1 SQVTM and CDR2 ANQGSEA. Trimming left V 2 bases short and J 1 base short, with 5 bases between. The CDR3 nucleotides read TGCAGCGTTGAAACAGATAACTATGGCTACACCTTC. Its translation is CSVETDNYGYTF.

Comments on this clonotype: Since a much larger clone is just one base distant, this may be a read error. CDR3: CASTTTGLSYDQYF. The CDR3 DNA reads as TGTGCCAGTACCACGACAGGGCTATCCTACGATCAGTACTTC. The V and J genes are TRBV19 and TRBJ2-7; 7 bases are a match to TRBD1. CDR1 and CDR2 from the germline V gene are LNHDA and SQIVND (reference sequence). This CDR3 comprises 14 residues.